The entry below describes one T cell receptor (beta chain). The sample originates from a study of PD-1 blockade in classical Hodgkin lymphoma. CDR1 is MGHRA, CDR2 YSYEKL, per germline. The CDR3 is made up of 14 amino acids. V lost 0 bases, J lost 7 bases, and 9 bases lay in between. Time point specified: cycle 4 day 1 (C4D1), after 6 weeks of nivolumab. No patient escaped relapse after autologous stem cell transplantation, and brentuximab vedotin exposure varied. From thawed PBMCs, CD4+ T cells were purified using magnetic negative selection. Method: immunoSEQ multiplex PCR; TCRdb's copy keeps in-frame clones and lacks some. There are 20,000 to 25,000 clones in the sample; roughly 80% occur only once, and 3.1% lies in the top ten.

The source is a human donor with classical Hodgkin lymphoma. This material consisted of CD4+ T cells from blood, taken before the fourth cycle of nivolumab. V and J are TRBV4-1 and TRBJ2-2, with D maybe TRBD2 (5 bases). CDR3 DNA: TGCGCCAGCAGCCAAGAATTGCGGGTCGGGGAGCTGTTTTTT. This sequence encodes CASSQELRVGELFF.